This note documents a single T cell receptor beta chain sequence. Its antigen is undetermined. This record comes from a study of identical twins. Trimming took off 5 bases at V and 0 bases at J, with 17 bases between the two ends. The CDR3 runs to 17 residues. CDR1 is MNHEY, CDR2 SVGAGI, per germline. TCRdb re-analysed the 5' RACE reads in MiXCR, keeping a single row per CDR3 protein. This table has about 700,000 distinct CDR3 sequences, 6% to 6.5% appearing once. Study results and caveats: The authors drew conclusions from cross-sectional statistical analysis rather than following the same donors. Whereas memory repertoires showed no such difference, abundant cord blood beta clonotypes carried fewer insertions.

Each donor was a healthy Caucasian. Input material: naive T cells sorted from blood. The clonotype originates from a man between 18 and 35 years old in good health. V gene TRBV6-5 combines with J gene TRBJ2-4, with D possibly TRBD2 on 6 matching bases. CDR3 region: CASSTSRTSLAKNIQYF. CDR3 DNA sequence: TGTGCCAGCAGTACTAGCAGGACATCATTAGCCAAAAACATTCAGTACTTC.